This T cell receptor (beta chain) was sequenced during a study of early T cells in non-severe SARS-CoV-2 infection. Study-wide context: Sequencing of unsorted whole blood was done on bulk RNA, leaving chains unpaired.

The CDR3 extends over 15 amino acids. Germline CDR1 MNHNS, CDR2 SASEGT. V was trimmed by 10 bases and J by 0 bases, leaving 19 bases between them. In its sample, this clonotype was seen many times. Unique molecular identifiers were affixed to single, distinct cDNA molecules. TCRdb fed the 5' RACE reads into MiXCR, producing one record per CDR3 protein. The data hold some 30,000 distinct CDR3 sequences, with 4.5% to 5% observed a single time. The receptor was isolated from an adult who was a healthcare worker with PCR-confirmed SARS-CoV-2 infection or an uninfected control (not recorded which). The sequenced sample consisted of whole blood. The chain uses TRBV6-1 and TRBJ2-7, with a weak D call TRBD2 (7 bases). The CDR3 protein is CATKGRGASSYEQYF. The DNA for the CDR3 is TGTGCCACCAAGGGACGGGGGGCTAGCTCCTACGAGCAGTACTTC.